This TCR beta chain was recovered during a study of early T cells in non-severe SARS-CoV-2 infection. Overall study context: Sequencing used unsorted whole-blood bulk RNA, so chains lack pairing. General observations from the study: Clonotype matching in VDJdb favored anti-spike CD8 responses and did not capture private and CD4 specificities.

Germline loops: CDR1 MGHRA, CDR2 YSYEKL. The CDR3 covers 16 residues. The V end was cut by 0 bases, the J end by 4 bases, with 13 bases between. As regards this clonotype: Its specificity is not known.

Tagging with unique molecular identifiers was applied to individual cDNA molecules. TCRdb processed the 5' RACE reads anew with MiXCR; each CDR3 protein has one entry. This table holds over 55,000 distinct CDR3 sequences, under 15% found once. This sample comprised whole blood, obtained at baseline. The chain recombines TRBV4-1 with TRBJ2-1, with D possibly being TRBD2 (6 bases). The clonotype comes from an adult who was a healthcare worker with PCR-confirmed SARS-CoV-2 infection or an uninfected control (not recorded which). The CDR3: CASSQEIGRTYNEQFF. CDR3 bases: TGCGCCAGCAGCCAAGAGATAGGGAGGACATACAATGAGCAGTTCTTC.